The 18 T cell receptor beta chains presented below share a single source sample, sequenced in a study of human thymus T cells. Resected material from corrective heart surgery provided the thymus tissue analysed. Sequencing used immunoSEQ multiplex PCR; TCRdb keeps in-frame clones, though not all of them. Here the sample spans some 78,000 clones, around 96% being singletons. The sequenced material came from thymus tissue. The receptors shown here come from a boy under two years old with a congenital heart defect but otherwise immunologically healthy.

Turning to this clone: Different DNA sequences within this sample yield the same CDR3. V usage is TRBV5-6 and J usage is TRBJ1-6; 8 bases map to TRBD1. The CDR3 loop spans 17 amino acids. After removal of 4 bases from V and 9 bases from J, the junction contained 15 bases not matched to a gene. CDR1 and CDR2 from the germline V gene are SGHDT and YYEEEE. The chain's CDR3 is CASSHLFTGGRGSPLHF. For the CDR3, the DNA is TGTGCCAGCAGCCATCTTTTTACAGGGGGTCGGGGTTCACCCCTCCACTTT.

The chain combines TRBV18 with TRBJ1-3; 9 nucleotides align to TRBD1. CDR3 length equals 15 residues. V trimming: 5 bases; J trimming: 0 bases; junction bases outside the gene matches: 2. Germline assignment: CDR1 KGHSH and CDR2 LQKENI. CDR3 sequence: CASSGTGNSGNTIYF. CDR3 DNA: TGTGCCAGCTCAGGGACAGGGAACTCTGGAAACACCATATATTTT.

This chain uses TRBV11-2 with TRBJ2-7; D perhaps matches TRBD2 (5 bases). Trimming left V 8 bases short and J 6 bases short, with 29 bases between. This CDR3 region has 17 residues. Germline V gives CDR1 SGHAT, CDR2 FQNNGV. This CDR3 is CASGPPHLASIGGEQYF. The CDR3 bases are TGTGCCAGCGGACCCCCCCATTTAGCGTCCATTGGCGGCGAGCAGTACTTC.

The genes are TRBV6-5 and TRBJ1-3; unclear D gene. There are 16 residues in the CDR3. Germline V lookup: CDR1 MNHEY, CDR2 SVGAGI. V was clipped by 2 bases and J by 2 bases, with 13 bases between them. In nucleotides, the CDR3 is TGTGCCAGCAGTTACGGTCTTAAAGTTGCTGGAAACACCATATATTTT. Translating it yields CASSYGLKVAGNTIYF.

The gene calls are TRBV28 and TRBJ1-1, with D maybe TRBD1 (5 bases). The germline V gene encodes CDR1 MDHEN and CDR2 SYDVKM. Trimming left V 2 bases short and J 3 bases short, with 19 bases between. There are 17 residues in the CDR3. This CDR3 reads CASSLKGRGDLDTEAFF. CDR3 in DNA: TGTGCCAGCAGTTTAAAAGGGCGAGGGGACCTAGACACTGAAGCTTTCTTT.

This CDR3 reads CASSVRGSDCEQFF. CDR3 DNA: TGTGCCAGCAGCGTGCGCGGGAGTGACTGTGAGCAGTTCTTC. The rearrangement uses TRBV9 and TRBJ2-1, with 7 positions matching TRBD2. Germline V gives CDR1 SGDLS, CDR2 YYNGEE. With 2 bases clipped from V and 9 bases from J, the junction kept 8 bases outside the gene matches. The CDR3 runs to 14 residues.

The V gene is TRBV18, the J gene TRBJ1-4, with D unclear. V was shortened by 2 bases and J by 5 bases, with 18 bases between the two germline ends. This CDR3 region has 17 residues. In germline, CDR1 is KGHSH, CDR2 LQKENI. The CDR3 loop reads CASSPVGSPQENEKLFF. DNA for the CDR3: TGTGCCAGCTCACCAGTAGGCAGTCCCCAGGAGAATGAAAAACTGTTTTTT.

The CDR3 sequence: CAISEKTGPTGTGRYEQYF. CDR3 DNA: TGTGCCATCAGTGAGAAGACTGGGCCCACCGGGACAGGTCGGTACGAGCAGTACTTC. V usage is TRBV10-3 and J usage is TRBJ2-7, with TRBD1 identical over 8 bases. V lost 2 bases, J lost 4 bases, and 19 bases stayed unmatched. Germline lookup yields CDR1 ENHRY and CDR2 SYGVKD. This CDR3 has 19 amino acids.

This clone came up once. This chain uses TRBV5-1 with TRBJ2-1; weak D call: TRBD2 (7 bases). CDR1 and CDR2 (germline): SGHRS, YFSETQ. Trimming removed 4 bases from V and 8 bases from J, with 22 bases in between. This CDR3 region has 16 residues. Written as DNA, the CDR3 is TGCGCCAGCAGCCCTTGGGGGCGGGGGATCATCGATGAGCAGTTCTTC. Amino acids: CASSPWGRGIIDEQFF. The full variable domain, its missing parts supplied by reference TRBV5-1 and TRBJ2-1, is KAGVTQTPRYLIKTRGQQVTLSCSPISGHRSVSWYQQTPGQGLQFLFEYFSETQRNKGNFPGRFSGRQFSNSRSEMNVSTLELGDSALYLCASSPWGRGIIDEQFFGPGTRLTVL.

CDR3 nucleotides: TGCGCCAGCAGCTCCTCCCGGGACGGTGGGGATAGGGGTGAGCAGTTCTTC. Translating it yields CASSSSRDGGDRGEQFF. The chain recombines TRBV5-1 with TRBJ2-1; D is perhaps TRBD1 or TRBD2 (5 bases each). Trimming removed 3 bases from V and 9 bases from J, with 25 bases in between. This CDR3 comprises 17 residues. Germline CDR1 SGHRS, CDR2 YFSETQ.

The chain is built from TRBV10-3 and TRBJ2-2, with D perhaps matching TRBD2 (5 bases). The CDR3 contains 16 residues. Germline V CDR1 and CDR2: ENHRY, SYGVKD. Trimming cost V 4 bases and J 7 bases, with 19 bases left between them. The CDR3 DNA is TGTGCCATCAGTGCTTCTTACGGGGAGAGGGTCGGGGAGCTGTTTTTT. This gives the protein CAISASYGERVGELFF.

The chain employs TRBV19 and TRBJ1-2; D gene unclear. CDR1 and CDR2 from the germline V gene are LNHDA and SQIVND (reference sequence). V gave up 1 base and J gave up 4 bases, with 16 bases separating them. CDR3 length: 16 residues. The DNA for the CDR3 is TGTGCCAGTAGTATAGGATCTCAGGCCGGTTCCTATGGCTACACCTTC. Its translation: CASSIGSQAGSYGYTF.

The chain employs TRBV5-1 and TRBJ2-5; possibly TRBD2 for D (5 bases). V was pared by 3 bases and J by 4 bases, with 10 bases between. Germline V lookup: CDR1 SGHRS, CDR2 YFSETQ. CDR3 length: 13 amino acids. CDR3 in DNA: TGCGCCAGCAGCTCCGCTGGAGGAGAGACCCAGTACTTC. Translated: CASSSAGGETQYF.

This clone occurred once. V usage is TRBV15 and J usage is TRBJ2-7, with 7 bases that match TRBD1. This CDR3 comprises 16 residues. Germline-derived CDR1 and CDR2 are LNHNV and YYDKDF (reference sequence). After removal of 2 bases from V and 0 bases from J, the junction contained 7 bases not matched to a gene. The CDR3 sequence is CATSRWDRTSSYEQYF. The CDR3 nucleotides are TGTGCCACCAGCAGATGGGACAGAACTAGCTCCTACGAGCAGTACTTC.

V is TRBV6-5 and J is TRBJ1-2, with TRBD1 identical over 7 bases. Germline V gene data show CDR1 as MNHEY and CDR2 as SVGAGI. This CDR3 is 14 amino acids long. After removal of 9 bases from V and 4 bases from J, the junction contained 11 bases not matched to a gene. CDR3 region: CASSGVGGVYGYTF. DNA for the CDR3: TGTGCCAGTTCGGGGGTAGGGGGCGTCTATGGCTACACCTTC.

This chain uses TRBV7-8 with TRBJ1-2, with D possibly TRBD1 on 5 matching bases. The CDR3 is 21 amino acids. CDR1 SGHVS and CDR2 FQNEAQ come from the germline V gene. The ends were cut back, 1 base at V and 0 bases at J, with 27 bases in the middle. CDR3 nucleotides: TGTGCCAGCAGCTTAGAAGCTAAATTTTGGGGCCTCTTCCGACCTAACTATGGCTACACCTTC. Its translation is CASSLEAKFWGLFRPNYGYTF.

V gene TRBV4-2 combines with J gene TRBJ2-2; 10 positions agree with TRBD2. Germline V CDR1 and CDR2: LGHNA, YNFKEQ. There are 18 residues in the CDR3. V was clipped by 1 base and J by 4 bases; unmatched bases: 9. The CDR3 sequence: CASSQGRLAGVGTGELFF. In DNA form, the CDR3 reads TGTGCCAGCAGCCAAGGTCGGCTAGCGGGAGTTGGCACCGGGGAGCTGTTTTTT.

Only a few counts were recorded for this clone. At one of its ends the junction is not consistent with the germline gene, which may arise from a read error. This chain links TRBV4-1 with TRBJ1-5; TRBD1 matches 8 bases. CDR3 length equals 15 residues. Germline lookup yields CDR1 MGHRA and CDR2 YSYEKL. DNA of the CDR3: TGCGCCAGCAGCCAAGGGACAGGGCAGAATCGGCCCCAGCATTTT. Protein: CASSQGTGQNRPQHF.